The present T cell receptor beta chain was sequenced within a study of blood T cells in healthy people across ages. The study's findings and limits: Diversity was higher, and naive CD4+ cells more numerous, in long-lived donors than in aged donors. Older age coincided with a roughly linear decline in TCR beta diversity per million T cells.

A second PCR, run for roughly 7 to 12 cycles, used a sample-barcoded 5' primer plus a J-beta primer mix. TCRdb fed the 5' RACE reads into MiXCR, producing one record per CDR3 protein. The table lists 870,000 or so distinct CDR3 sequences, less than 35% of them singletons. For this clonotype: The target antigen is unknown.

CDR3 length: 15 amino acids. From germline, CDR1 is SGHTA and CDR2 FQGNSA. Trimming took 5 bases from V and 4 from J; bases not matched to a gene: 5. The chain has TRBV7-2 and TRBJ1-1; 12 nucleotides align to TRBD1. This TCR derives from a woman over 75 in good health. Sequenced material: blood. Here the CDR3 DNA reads TGTGCCAGCAGCCCGGGACAGGGGGCAAGCACTGAAGCTTTCTTT. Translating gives CASSPGQGASTEAFF.